This TCR beta chain was documented in a study of T cell changes during pregnancy in multiple sclerosis. Sequencing used immunoSEQ multiplex PCR; TCRdb keeps in-frame clones, though not all of them. The sample yields 110,000 or so clones, approximately 95% seen once. Only one count was recorded for this clone. CDR3 length: 14 residues. The V gene's germline CDR1 is GTSNPN and CDR2 SVGIG (reference sequence). V was trimmed by 0 bases and J by 4 bases, leaving 10 bases between them. The genes are TRBV30 and TRBJ1-5; possible D gene TRBD1, 5 bases. This clonotype originated in a female donor with multiple sclerosis, enrolled in a pregnancy study. Specimen: peripheral blood, collected before pregnancy. The CDR3 DNA reads TGTGCCTGGAGTGTACCCAGGGCAAATCAGCCCCAGCATTTT. Its translation is CAWSVPRANQPQHF.